This T cell receptor (beta chain) derives from a study of blood T cell repertoires in COVID-19. Overall study context: Samples of COVID-19 (acute and convalescent) were obtained from the United States, Italy and Spain. Sources were T cells, B-cell-depleted T cells, or PBMCs; the material itself was cDNA or gDNA.

The germline V gene has CDR1 MGHRA and CDR2 YSYEKL. The CDR3 is made up of 16 amino acids. V was trimmed by 0 bases and J by 0 bases, leaving 11 bases between them. Seattle patients were enrolled while actively infected and followed longitudinally. Sequencing used immunoSEQ multiplex PCR; TCRdb keeps in-frame clones, though not all of them. This table has under 200,000 clones, roughly three quarters appearing once. Sample: peripheral blood. The receptor was isolated from a woman aged 40 to 55 with COVID-19, enrolled during active disease. This chain uses TRBV4-1 with TRBJ1-2; the D is unclear. The CDR3 nucleotides read TGCGCCAGCAGCCAAGAGTTGGGCAGGTCTAACTATGGCTACACCTTC. Translation: CASSQELGRSNYGYTF.